Below are 20 T cell receptor beta chains sequenced from a single sample in a study of T-cell reconstitution after alpha-beta-depleted transplantation in children. Molecular barcoding with unique molecular identifiers was used for the TCRbeta library. TCRdb analysed the PCR reads with MiXCR anew, one entry per CDR3 protein. Of 490,000 or so distinct CDR3 sequences in the sample, about 12% were seen once. The source material was PBMCs from the stem cell graft donor, sampled from the stem cell graft. The receptors stem from a human donor who donated a stem cell graft to a child with combined immunodeficiency.

This clonotype was observed many times. The J gene is TRBJ1-2, the V gene TRBV9; no clear D. Trimming removed 4 bases from V and 3 bases from J, with 16 bases in between. Looked up from germline, CDR1 is SGDLS and CDR2 is YYNGEE. This CDR3 is built from 15 residues. The DNA for the CDR3 is TGTGCCAGCAGCCCCCTTGTGAACACTCACTATGGCTACACCTTC. Translation gives CASSPLVNTHYGYTF.

This clonotype has a handful of counts. This chain connects TRBV18 to TRBJ2-5; weak D call: TRBD2 (6 bases). V was trimmed by 3 bases and J by 3 bases, leaving 11 bases between them. CDR1 KGHSH and CDR2 LQKENI come from the germline V gene. There are 14 residues in the CDR3. The CDR3 is CASSPPGLEETQYF. The CDR3 nucleotides read TGTGCCAGCTCACCGCCGGGACTTGAAGAGACCCAGTACTTC.

This clonotype occurred many times. The chain recombines TRBV6-1 with TRBJ2-6; D may be TRBD1 (6 bases). The V end was cut by 4 bases, the J end by 0 bases, with 16 bases between. The length of the CDR3 is 18 residues. Per germline, CDR1 MNHNS and CDR2 SASEGT. Written as DNA, the CDR3 is TGTGCCAGCAGTGCAACGGGACAAGTGTACTCTGGGGCCAACGTCCTGACTTTC. Its translation is CASSATGQVYSGANVLTF.

This sequence joins TRBV7-8 and TRBJ2-7; a possible D gene is TRBD1 (5 bases). This CDR3 comprises 15 residues. The germline CDR1 and CDR2 sequences are SGHVS and FQNEAQ. The germline V and J ends were trimmed by 1 base and 0 bases, with 10 bases remaining between them. This chain's CDR3 is CASSLEGQSSYEQYF. In nucleotides, the CDR3 is TGTGCCAGCAGCTTAGAGGGGCAGAGCTCCTACGAGCAGTACTTC.

A few counts support this clonotype. The rearrangement joins TRBV2 to TRBJ2-1; TRBD1 aligns across 9 bases. The CDR3 is made up of 14 amino acids. Trimming removed 10 bases from V and 10 bases from J; junction bases left unmatched: 14. Germline V gene sequence: CDR1 SNHLY, CDR2 FYNNEI. Here the CDR3 reads CATRPGQGPGEQFF. CDR3 bases: TGTGCCACCCGCCCGGGACAGGGCCCCGGGGAGCAGTTCTTC.

The rearrangement links TRBV6-2 or TRBV6-3 to TRBJ2-7; 14 nucleotides line up with TRBD2. Trimming removed 5 bases from V and 1 base from J; junction bases left unmatched: 4. The CDR3 extends over 16 amino acids. Germline V gene data show CDR1 as MNHEY and CDR2 as SVGEGT. The chain's CDR3 is CASSRRTSGRSYEQYF. The CDR3, as DNA: TGTGCCAGCAGTCGACGGACTAGCGGGAGGTCCTACGAGCAGTACTTC.

This clonotype was recorded at least ten times. This rearrangement joins TRBV5-6 to TRBJ2-4; perhaps D is TRBD1 or TRBD2 (7 bases each). Trimming removed 3 bases at V and 8 bases at J, with 18 bases between. CDR1 SGHDT and CDR2 YYEEEE come from the germline V gene. The CDR3 has 15 residues. The CDR3 loop is CASSSGGDPRDIQYF. The CDR3 DNA sequence: TGTGCCAGCAGCTCAGGGGGGGACCCTCGGGACATTCAGTACTTC.

This clonotype was picked up many times. The chain uses TRBV5-1 and TRBJ2-5; D might be TRBD2 (6 bases). Trimming shortened V by 4 bases and J by 1 base, and 11 bases separated the two germline ends. The CDR3 is 14 residues long. Germline CDR1 is SGHRS and CDR2 is YFSETQ. The CDR3 DNA sequence: TGCGCCAGCAGCGGGACTCAGTCCCAAGAGACCCAGTACTTC. It encodes CASSGTQSQETQYF.

This clonotype was seen more than once but under ten times. The chain has TRBV27 and TRBJ2-1; 13 bases agree with TRBD2. The CDR3 runs 20 residues. From germline, CDR1 is MNHEY and CDR2 SMNVEV (reference sequence). Trimming at V came to 6 bases and at J to 7 bases, leaving 21 bases not matched to a gene. DNA of the CDR3: TGTGCCAGCAGCCGAAGACTAGCGGGGGGTCTCGCGGTTCCTAGGAATGAGCAGTTCTTC. As protein: CASSRRLAGGLAVPRNEQFF.

This clonotype appeared a few times. The gene calls are TRBV6-5 and TRBJ2-7; tentatively, D is TRBD1 (5 bases). V shed 2 bases and J shed 2 bases, with 10 bases lying between them. Germline values: CDR1 MNHEY, CDR2 SVGAGI. This CDR3 spans 14 amino acids. CDR3 sequence reads: CASSYLQGTYEQYF. CDR3 nucleotides: TGTGCCAGCAGTTACCTTCAGGGAACCTACGAGCAGTACTTC.

The table lists this clonotype with a few counts. The V call is TRBV5-6, the J call TRBJ2-5, with 7 bases lining up with TRBD2. V dropped 8 bases and J dropped 6; count of bases not matched to a gene: 13. CDR3 length equals 14 residues. Germline assignment: CDR1 SGHDT and CDR2 YYEEEE. The CDR3 DNA follows: TGTGCCAGTACCCCCGCGGGGGACGTGCAGACCCAGTACTTC. Translated: CASTPAGDVQTQYF.

In this sample, this clonotype turned up a few times. CDR3 amino acids: CASSAYIGTQDTQYF. The CDR3 nucleotides read TGTGCCAGCAGCGCGTACATAGGGACTCAAGATACGCAGTATTTT. This rearrangement joins TRBV7-8 to TRBJ2-3; TRBD2 is a possible D gene (6 bases). Germline CDR1 reads SGHVS; CDR2 reads FQNEAQ. The CDR3 covers 15 residues. V was shortened by 5 bases and J by 5 bases, with 17 bases between the two germline ends.

The V gene is TRBV5-5, the J gene TRBJ2-2; 8 positions match TRBD1. Trimming cost V 4 bases and J 0 bases; bases outside gene matches: 5. The germline gives CDR1 SGHKS, CDR2 YYEKEE (reference sequence). The CDR3 is made up of 16 amino acids. In DNA form, the CDR3 reads TGTGCCAGCAGCCCGCCGACAGGGGCGAACACCGGGGAGCTGTTTTTT. It translates to CASSPPTGANTGELFF. Full variable domain (remainder filled in from reference TRBV5-5 and TRBJ2-2): DAGVTQSPTHLIKTRGQQVTLRCSPISGHKSVSWYQQVLGQGPQFIFQYYEKEERGRGNFPDRFSARQFPNYSSELNVNALLLGDSALYLCASSPPTGANTGELFFGEGSRLTVL.

The gene calls are TRBV30 and TRBJ2-1, with D perhaps matching TRBD2 (6 bases). Trimming removed 2 bases at V and 0 bases at J, with 14 bases between. The length of the CDR3 is 16 residues. CDR1 is GTSNPN and CDR2 is SVGIG in the germline V gene (reference sequence). CDR3 sequence reads: CAWSPIAASSYNEQFF. DNA of the CDR3: TGTGCCTGGAGTCCGATAGCGGCAAGCTCCTACAATGAGCAGTTCTTC.

The DNA for the CDR3 is TGCAGCGGGGGACAGGGGCCCCGGCCTACGCAGTATTTT. The encoded protein is CSGGQGPRPTQYF. V and J are TRBV29-1 and TRBJ2-3, with TRBD1 matching over 10 bases. The CDR3 spans 13 residues. After removal of 7 bases from V and 8 bases from J, the junction contained 9 bases not matched to a gene. Germline V gene lookup returns CDR1 SQVTM and CDR2 ANQGSEA.

The chain employs TRBV3-1 and TRBJ2-5; TRBD2 is a possible D gene (5 bases). The germline V gene has CDR1 LGHDT and CDR2 YNNKEL (reference sequence). Deletions cut 5 bases from V and 1 base from J, with 14 bases between. The CDR3 extends over 15 amino acids. The CDR3 DNA reads TGTGCCAGCAGCTTGGCACGCGGGTTCCAAGAGACCCAGTACTTC. Translating it yields CASSLARGFQETQYF.

This clonotype was seen many times. This CDR3 is CSAGGIVGGGYAFF. CDR3 DNA: TGCAGTGCAGGGGGAATTGTAGGGGGCGGATATGCTTTCTTT. V is TRBV20-1 and J is TRBJ1-1; 7 bases line up with TRBD1. Germline V lookup: CDR1 DFQATT, CDR2 SNEGSKA (reference sequence). The CDR3 contains 14 residues. The V and J ends lost 6 bases and 11 bases, in that order; junction bases with no gene match: 18.

In its sample, this clonotype was seen many times. The chain recombines TRBV12-3 or TRBV12-4 with TRBJ2-7; perhaps D is TRBD1 or TRBD2 (5 bases each). The CDR3 runs to 17 residues. Trimming pared 4 bases from V and 3 bases from J, leaving 22 bases between. CDR3 bases: TGTGCCAGCAGTTCGGGGCCCGTGGGCGGTTTATTCTACGAGCAGTACTTC. As protein: CASSSGPVGGLFYEQYF.

V usage is TRBV3-1 and J usage is TRBJ2-1; TRBD1 aligns across 8 bases. CDR3 length: 15 residues. Germline-derived CDR1 and CDR2 are LGHDT and YNNKEL (reference sequence). After removal of 5 bases from V and 7 bases from J, the junction contained 10 bases not matched to a gene. For the CDR3, the DNA is TGTGCCAGCAGCGGGGGGCAGGGGGCGGGTAATGAGCAGTTCTTC. This sequence encodes CASSGGQGAGNEQFF.

Only a few counts were recorded for this clonotype. The chain couples TRBV16 to TRBJ1-5; 9 positions agree with TRBD1. CDR1 is KGHSY and CDR2 is FQNENV in the germline V gene. J lost 0 bases, V lost 0 bases, and 6 bases had no gene match. This CDR3 contains 18 residues. The DNA for the CDR3 is TGTGCCAGCAGCCAATCGCCGGGACAGGGATATAGCAATCAGCCCCAGCATTTT. Amino acids: CASSQSPGQGYSNQPQHF.